The 18 T cell receptor beta chains listed next were all sequenced from one sample in a study of early T cells in non-severe SARS-CoV-2 infection. TCRdb ran MiXCR on the 5' RACE reads and lists one entry per CDR3 protein. The data show tens of thousands of distinct CDR3 sequences, about 14% seen once. Sequenced sample: whole blood. Receptors originate from an adult who was a healthcare worker with PCR-confirmed SARS-CoV-2 infection or an uninfected control (not recorded which).

This clonotype was counted ten times or more. This chain connects TRBV10-3 to TRBJ2-3; D gene unclear. The CDR3 consists of 15 residues. Germline V gives CDR1 ENHRY, CDR2 SYGVKD. V was pared by 0 bases and J by 6 bases, with 13 bases between. CDR3 DNA: TGTGCCATCAGTGAGTCAGGGAACTCCCCCGATACGCAGTATTTT. This codes for CAISESGNSPDTQYF.

This clonotype came up many times. This chain links TRBV29-1 with TRBJ2-5; TRBD2 is a possible D gene (6 bases). The germline CDR1 and CDR2 sequences are SQVTM and ANQGSEA. Trimming shortened V by 6 bases and J by 5 bases, and 10 bases separated the two germline ends. The CDR3 sequence is 11 residues long. In nucleotides, the CDR3 is TGCAGCGTCCTGCGGGGCGAGACCCAGTACTTC. Its translation is CSVLRGETQYF.

The gene calls are TRBV4-1 and TRBJ1-1; D is unclear. Between the trimmed V and J ends, which lost 0 bases and 3 bases, there was a span of 5 bases. The CDR3 is 13 amino acids. Per the germline V gene, CDR1 is MGHRA and CDR2 is YSYEKL. DNA for the CDR3: TGCGCCAGCAGCCAAGACTGGTACACTGAAGCTTTCTTT. Its protein is CASSQDWYTEAFF.

This chain's CDR3 is CASRLAGGTYNEQFF. CDR3 bases: TGCGCCAGCAGACTAGCGGGGGGTACCTACAATGAGCAGTTCTTC. This chain links TRBV10-2 with TRBJ2-1; the match to TRBD2 covers 12 bases. With V trimmed by 6 bases and J by 2 bases, 2 bases remained unmatched. This CDR3 spans 15 amino acids. Per the germline V gene, CDR1 is WSHSY and CDR2 is SAAADI.

This clonotype was seen a handful of times. V is TRBV5-6 and J is TRBJ1-6, with a weak D call TRBD1 (5 bases). The V end was cut by 2 bases, the J end by 0 bases, with 18 bases between. Germline V gene lookup returns CDR1 SGHDT and CDR2 YYEEEE. This CDR3 comprises 19 residues. CDR3: CASSLSPGQPSSYNSPLHF. Written as DNA, the CDR3 is TGTGCCAGCAGCTTATCACCAGGGCAACCGAGCTCCTATAATTCACCCCTCCACTTT.

J is TRBJ2-7 and V is TRBV7-9; perhaps TRBD1 as D (6 bases). The CDR3 length is 18 residues. The V and J ends lost 5 bases and 0 bases respectively, with 23 bases between them. Germline V gene sequence: CDR1 SEHNR, CDR2 FQNEAQ (reference sequence). The CDR3: CASSPGQLVYSPSYEQYF. CDR3 DNA: TGTGCCAGCAGCCCGGGACAATTGGTTTACTCACCCTCCTACGAGCAGTACTTC.

The rearrangement links TRBV5-5 to TRBJ2-2; 10 bases map to TRBD1. CDR3 length: 15 amino acids. Germline CDR1 and CDR2: SGHKS and YYEKEE (reference sequence). Unmatched junction bases numbered 4, after V lost 3 bases and J lost 5 bases. The CDR3 loop is CASSSGTGVTGELFF. The CDR3 DNA is TGTGCCAGCAGCTCCGGGACAGGGGTAACCGGGGAGCTGTTTTTT.

V gene TRBV30 combines with J gene TRBJ2-3; 9 nucleotides line up with TRBD1. In germline, CDR1 is GTSNPN, CDR2 SVGIG (reference sequence). With V trimmed by 3 bases and J by 3 bases, 7 bases remained unmatched. There are 15 residues in the CDR3. The CDR3: CAWSGTGIWTDTQYF. The CDR3 region has the DNA TGTGCCTGGAGCGGGACAGGGATATGGACAGATACGCAGTATTTT.

This clonotype was recorded at least ten times. The chain couples TRBV7-6 to TRBJ2-1, with no clear D. Trimming left V 0 bases short and J 3 bases short, with 3 bases between. Germline V lookup: CDR1 SGHVS, CDR2 FNYEAQ. The CDR3 is made up of 13 amino acids. CDR3 sequence (DNA): TGTGCCAGCAGCTTAGCCCTCTACAATGAGCAGTTCTTC. It codes for CASSLALYNEQFF.

This clonotype was recorded many times. V usage is TRBV7-9 and J usage is TRBJ2-1; tentatively, D is TRBD1 or TRBD2 (5 bases each). This CDR3 has 14 amino acids. CDR1 SEHNR and CDR2 FQNEAQ come from the germline V gene (reference sequence). With 5 bases removed from V and 5 bases from J, the gap between germline ends came to 13 bases. CDR3 loop: CASSPPGPNNEQFF. For the CDR3, the DNA is TGTGCCAGCAGCCCTCCGGGACCCAACAATGAGCAGTTCTTC.

This clonotype has more than one count but fewer than ten. The chain is built from TRBV5-1 and TRBJ2-7; 9 bases line up with TRBD1. J lost 6 bases, V lost 4 bases, and 5 bases had no gene match. Germline CDR1 and CDR2: SGHRS and YFSETQ. CDR3 length equals 13 residues. DNA of the CDR3: TGCGCCAGCAGCAATAACAGGGGGCGCGAGCAGTACTTC. Its translation: CASSNNRGREQYF.

This clonotype was seen at least ten times. The chain uses TRBV5-1 and TRBJ2-1; no firm D call. Trimming pared 3 bases from V and 9 bases from J, leaving 10 bases between. There are 12 residues in the CDR3. Germline assignment: CDR1 SGHRS and CDR2 YFSETQ. The CDR3 loop reads CASSSRSSEQFF. CDR3 nucleotides: TGCGCCAGCAGCTCTCGGTCCAGTGAGCAGTTCTTC.

The chain recombines TRBV28 with TRBJ2-3, with a tentative D call TRBD1 (6 bases). Trimming stripped 8 bases from V and 3 bases from J, with 18 bases between. Per germline, CDR1 MDHEN and CDR2 SYDVKM. CDR3 size: 15 residues. CDR3 coding DNA: TGTGCCAGCTCATTCACGAGTCAGGGGACAGATACGCAGTATTTT. The encoded protein is CASSFTSQGTDTQYF.

The table lists this clonotype with a few counts. The gene calls are TRBV5-6 and TRBJ1-6, with D possibly being TRBD1 (6 bases). The CDR3 has 16 residues. Trimming shortened V by 2 bases and J by 7 bases, and 16 bases separated the two germline ends. Germline V gene data show CDR1 as SGHDT and CDR2 as YYEEEE. The CDR3 sequence: CASSLPGHHSNSPLHF. The CDR3 coding sequence is TGTGCCAGCAGCTTACCGGGACACCACTCCAATTCACCCCTCCACTTT.

This clonotype was counted at least ten times. The CDR3 loop is CASSSDRLSSGNTIYF. In nucleotides, the CDR3 is TGTGCCAGCAGTTCGGACAGGCTAAGCTCTGGAAACACCATATATTTT. This sequence joins TRBV12-3 or TRBV12-4 and TRBJ1-3; 7 bases line up with TRBD1. The CDR3 has 16 residues. The V segment lost 4 bases and the J segment 0 bases; nucleotides outside the gene matches: 6.

The V gene is TRBV6-2 or TRBV6-3, the J gene TRBJ1-5, with TRBD1 as a possible D gene (5 bases). The V and J ends lost 5 bases and 7 bases respectively, with 18 bases between them. Germline V gene lookup returns CDR1 MNHEY and CDR2 SVGEGT. This CDR3 spans 15 amino acids. The CDR3 DNA is TGTGCCAGCAGTCCCCTGGAGGGGCGATGGCAGCCCCAGCATTTT. This codes for CASSPLEGRWQPQHF.

The chain links TRBV11-2 to TRBJ2-4; 11 nucleotides line up with TRBD2. The V gene end was trimmed by 2 bases and the J gene end by 7 bases; junction bases not matched to a gene: 7. Per the germline V gene, CDR1 is SGHAT and CDR2 is FQNNGV. The CDR3 extends over 16 amino acids. CDR3 DNA sequence: TGTGCCAGCAGCTTAAATAGCGGGGGGGCCTGGAACATTCAGTACTTC. It is translated as CASSLNSGGAWNIQYF.

This clonotype showed up just a few times. The gene calls are TRBV27 and TRBJ1-3; unclear D gene. Germline lookup yields CDR1 MNHEY and CDR2 SMNVEV (reference sequence). Trimming removed 6 bases at V and 0 bases at J, with 9 bases between. This CDR3 has 14 amino acids. The CDR3 bases are TGTGCCAGCAGGAAACAGAGCTCTGGAAACACCATATATTTT. Translation: CASRKQSSGNTIYF.